This note documents a single T cell receptor (beta chain) sequence. Its matching antigen is unknown. These data originate in a study of immune cell composition in non-small cell lung cancer. Looking at the study overall: Tumours were mainly lung adenocarcinoma or squamous cell carcinoma. Study-level results: Squamous carcinomas (roughly 80%) more often had tumour-associated clones >0.5% than adenocarcinomas (roughly 35%). No significant correlation existed between pack-years smoked and tumour clonality.

The method was immunoSEQ multiplex PCR; TCRdb's version includes in-frame clones alone and lacks a portion of them. The table lists approximately 1,000 clones, 75% to 85% of them singletons. Losses at the gene ends were 3 bases for V and 4 bases for J; bases not matched to a gene: 5. Germline assignment: CDR1 WSHSY and CDR2 SAAADI. The length of the CDR3 is 16 residues. The normal lung sample lay at least 3 cm, and maximally far, from the tumour. Frozen unsorted single-cell suspensions supplied the genomic DNA. The genes are TRBV10-2 and TRBJ2-7; TRBD2 aligns across 14 bases. The sequenced sample consisted of non-adjacent lung tissue. The receptor was derived from a human donor with non-small cell lung cancer. Here the CDR3 DNA reads TGCGCCAGCAGTGACCGGACTAGCGGGGGGTCGTACGAGCAGTACTTC. It yields the protein CASSDRTSGGSYEQYF.